Given below is one T cell receptor beta chain in context. What it recognizes is unknown. TCRdb processed the PCR reads anew with MiXCR; each CDR3 protein has one entry. The table shows roughly 320,000 distinct CDR3 sequences, with 24% occurring only once. The data are from a study of molecular identifiers for immune sequencing clone quantification. Study results and caveats: Sizes of clones that are highly expanded could be underestimated (if identical TCR molecules share a barcode). Clones that had above 20 RNA copies took up over 99% of effector molecules but under 1% in naive cells.

The CDR3 is made up of 15 amino acids. Germline CDR1 reads LNHDA; CDR2 reads SQIVND (reference sequence). V trimming: 7 bases; J trimming: 6 bases; junction bases outside the gene matches: 5. This receptor was identified in a human donor in good health. Some libraries in this study had Jurkat cell RNA spiked in. Sequenced sample: naive CD8+ T cells from blood, with Jurkat cell RNA spiked in. Described subset: FACS-sorted CD8+CD4-CCR7+CD45RA+ naive T cells. The chain carries TRBV19 and TRBJ2-2, with 13 bases aligning to TRBD2. CDR3 bases: TGTGCCAGTACCGGACTAGCGGGAGCGGCCGGGGAGCTGTTTTTT. Residues: CASTGLAGAAGELFF.